This T cell receptor (beta chain) was documented in a study of OX40 agonist ivuxolimab in advanced cancers. Study-level findings and limits: On average, CD8+ T cells had more expanded clones than CD4+. Certain nonresponders likewise exhibited a low normalized T-cell clonal expansion.

Worth noting for this clone: The antigen is undetermined.

The table came from immunoSEQ multiplex PCR; TCRdb's copy has only in-frame clones and leaves some out. The top ten hold around 15% of the sample, which has roughly 68,000 clones, 85% to 90% seen once. This receptor was identified in an adult with an advanced solid tumor such as melanoma, head and neck, liver or kidney cancer. Source: CD4+ or CD8+ T cells sorted from blood, taken in a trial of the OX40 agonist ivuxolimab.

The CDR3 loop reads CASSQEDRGPYNEQFF. CDR3 coding DNA: TGCGCCAGCAGCCAAGAGGACAGGGGACCTTACAATGAGCAGTTCTTC. V is TRBV4-1 and J is TRBJ2-1; 9 bases align to TRBD1. V shed 0 bases and J 4 bases; nucleotides not matched to a gene: 4. Germline lookup yields CDR1 MGHRA and CDR2 YSYEKL. This CDR3 is 16 amino acids long.